This entry features one T cell receptor beta chain sequence. This clonotype has a handful of counts. Its binding antigen is unknown. No much larger clone exists at a distance of one base, and base qualities are not known. V was cut back by 0 bases and J by 4 bases, leaving a gap of 7 bases between them. There are 14 amino acids in the CDR3, from cysteine to phenylalanine inclusive. Just CDR3 DNA is preserved here, 42 bases in frame from base 1. The CDR1 and CDR2 encoded by the germline V gene (reference sequence) are LGHDT and YNNKEL. The library was prepared using RACE. For sequencing, a NextSeq 500 was employed. Library preparation attached unique molecular identifiers to individual cDNA molecules for quantitative, reproducible TCR counting. Both TCR alpha and TCR beta chains were sequenced from each blood RNA sample. Under the source paper's analysis protocol: A median of about 87,000 TCRs per sample was observed, with a range of 23,224 to 690,600. V, J and CDR3 annotation of the TCR reads was carried out using the Decombinator software suite. For the PS versus PT1 abundance plots, all samples were subsampled to the same number of TCRs (28,000). TCRs were defined as expanded if absent before sensitization and observed at least eight times at the 2-week time point. Through fastp at Q25 and MiXCR, TCRdb rebuilt clones from the public reads, retaining in-frame beta chains. Rows are combined by CDR3 protein, so each entry shows the most common genes and DNA. TCRdb's processing, not the study's, gives the V and J calls here. This sample comprises some 400,000 distinct CDR3 sequences, roughly 5% of them detected only once. Together, the top ten hold 2% to 2.5% of the sample.

This specimen comes from a study of human T cells and chemical hapten exposure (dated by TCRdb to about 2021). Regarding the research as a whole: For sensitization, 2% DPC in acetone was applied to a roughly 2 cm by roughly 2 cm area of upper inner arm skin. Blood samples were taken from patients before sensitization (week 0) and then at 2, 6 and about 24 weeks after DPC sensitization. For TCR sequencing, blood came from over 25 alopecia patients at anywhere from one to four time points (pre-sensitization, 2, 6 and 24 weeks). Patch testing on the upper back used Finn chambers containing 0.01% DPC, with scoring done after 6 days according to International Contact Dermatitis Research Group standards. Alopecia areata with under or over 50% scalp involvement, alopecia totalis and alopecia universalis were represented in the patient cohort, which was mostly female. Weekly therapeutic DPC doses were additionally applied to the scalp of patients throughout the roughly 26-week study period. Libraries were pooled for sequencing, and variation in per-sample TCR yields was attributed mainly to small differences in library volumes within the pool. In alopecia patients, the study followed how the peripheral blood TCR repertoire changed in vivo over primary and secondary sensitization to diphenylcyclopropenone (DPC), a hapten. Paper-wide results and their limitations: Significantly more large CDR3 similarity clusters were formed by expanded TCRs than by pre-sensitization or healthy control sets, consistent with antigen-driven responses. After repeated subsampling, the strength of the expansion versus patch-test correlation and the threshold at which it became significant changed. Patch test score was positively correlated with the number of PT1 expanded TCRs, with significance at thresholds 8, 16 and 32 but not at 4. Because all patients had alopecia, a presumed autoimmune disease, the immune response of the patients might differ from that of healthy individuals. DPC sensitization did not change the number of TCRs with a frequency above 1 in 1000, and there was no evidence of changes in global repertoire structure.

The time point label for this specimen denotes: patch test 1, 2 weeks after DPC sensitization. The label giving this sample's treatment or condition can be read as: therapeutic diphenylcyclopropenone sensitization with weekly scalp DPC. At each patch-test visit, blood was drawn before the patch test was applied. Patients were eligible if aged 18 to 70, diagnosed with alopecia and judged suitable for DPC therapy, and pregnant patients were excluded. Total RNA was extracted from unfractionated whole blood collected in Tempus Blood RNA tubes. The rearranged chain carries TRBV3-1 and TRBJ2-4; the D gene cannot be named for sure. This TCR came from a woman aged 50 to 60 with alopecia areata. Some clones in this sample may be carry-over from other donors' samples. This specimen consisted of whole blood, obtained in connection with sensitization to the hapten diphenylcyclopropenone (DPC). The sequenced DNA is TGTGCCAGCAGCCAAGAGGGAACTAAAAACATTCAGTACTTC. It specifies CASSQEGTKNIQYF.